The sequence of this T cell receptor (beta chain) was determined in a study of T cells in Graves' hyperthyroidism and ophthalmopathy. RNA transcripts served as the template for amplifying TCR beta CDR3 regions. The TCR CDR3 was amplified in a first-round RT-PCR using the HTBI primer set. TCRdb reanalysed the multiplex PCR reads using MiXCR and keeps one entry per CDR3 protein. The sample records approximately 610,000 distinct CDR3 sequences, roughly 15% being singletons. Germline lookup yields CDR1 MNHEY and CDR2 SVGEGT. The CDR3 is 13 amino acids. The V gene lost 2 bases and the J gene lost 6 bases, with 11 bases spanning the gap. This clonotype has at least ten counts. Its antigen is still unknown. Ophthalmopathy in the patients scored at least 3 on Clinical Activity Score and at least 4 on NOSPECS grade, lasting under 3 months. Study conclusions and caveats: Ophthalmopathy, as predicted by the model, came a median roughly 6.5 months after the prediction. A 13 V-J signature model discriminated ophthalmopathy versus stable hyperthyroidism.

The sequencing input was blood. The chain carries TRBV6-2 or TRBV6-3 and TRBJ2-7; D unresolved. The clonotype originates from a woman aged 40 to 50 with Graves' ophthalmopathy. Here the CDR3 DNA reads TGTGCCAGCAGTTACCTGCAGGTTCTCGAGCAGTACTTC. Residues: CASSYLQVLEQYF.